This entry concerns a single T cell receptor (beta chain). The germline V gene encodes CDR1 MNHEY and CDR2 SVGAGI. The V end lost 6 bases, the J end lost 4 bases, and 16 bases lay between the germline ends. This CDR3 spans 14 amino acids. This sample is part of a study of blood T cell repertoires in COVID-19. Measured with immunoSEQ multiplex PCR; TCRdb has only the in-frame clones, and not every one. The table lists around 270,000 clones, approximately 86% of them singletons. Seattle patients were enrolled during active infection and followed longitudinally. Sequenced input: peripheral blood. This TCR derives from a woman aged 60 to 75 with COVID-19, enrolled during active disease. The chain couples TRBV6-5 to TRBJ2-7, with a possible D match to TRBD2 (7 bases). The chain's CDR3 is CASRPPRGLYEQYF. In DNA form, the CDR3 reads TGTGCCAGCAGGCCACCCAGGGGACTATACGAGCAGTACTTC.